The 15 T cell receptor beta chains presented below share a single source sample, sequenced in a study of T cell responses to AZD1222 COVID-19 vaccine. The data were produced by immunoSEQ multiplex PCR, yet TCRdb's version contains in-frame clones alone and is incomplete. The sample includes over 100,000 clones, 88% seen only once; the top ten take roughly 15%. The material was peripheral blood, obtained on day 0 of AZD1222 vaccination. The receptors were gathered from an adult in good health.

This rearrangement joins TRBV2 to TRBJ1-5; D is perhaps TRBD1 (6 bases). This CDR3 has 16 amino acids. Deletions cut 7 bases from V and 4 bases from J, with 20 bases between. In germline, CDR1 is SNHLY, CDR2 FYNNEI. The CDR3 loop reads CASKQEQGPLNQPQHF. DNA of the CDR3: TGTGCCAGCAAGCAAGAACAGGGCCCTCTGAATCAGCCCCAGCATTTT. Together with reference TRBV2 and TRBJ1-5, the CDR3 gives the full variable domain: EPEVTQTPSHQVTQMGQEVILRCVPISNHLYFYWYRQILGQKVEFLVSFYNNEISEKSEIFDDQFSVERPDGSNFTLKIRSTKLEDSAMYFCASKQEQGPLNQPQHFGDGTRLSIL.

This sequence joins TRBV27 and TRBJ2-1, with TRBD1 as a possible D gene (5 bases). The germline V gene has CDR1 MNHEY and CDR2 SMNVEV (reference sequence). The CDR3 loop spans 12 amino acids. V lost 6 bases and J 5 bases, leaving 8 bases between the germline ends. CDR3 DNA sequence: TGTGCCAGCAGGAACAGGCACAATGAGCAGTTCTTC. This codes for CASRNRHNEQFF.

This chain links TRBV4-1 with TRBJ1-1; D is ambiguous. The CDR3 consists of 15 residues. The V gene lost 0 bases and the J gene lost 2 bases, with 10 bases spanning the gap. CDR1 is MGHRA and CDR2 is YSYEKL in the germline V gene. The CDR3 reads CASSQDWNRNTEAFF. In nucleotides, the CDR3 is TGCGCCAGCAGCCAAGATTGGAATCGAAACACTGAAGCTTTCTTT.

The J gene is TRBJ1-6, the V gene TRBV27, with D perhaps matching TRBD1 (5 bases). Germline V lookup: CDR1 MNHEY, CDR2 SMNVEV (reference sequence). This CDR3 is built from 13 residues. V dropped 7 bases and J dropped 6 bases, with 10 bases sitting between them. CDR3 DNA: TGTGCCAGCAAGCCGGGACTTAATTCACCCCTCCACTTT. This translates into CASKPGLNSPLHF.

The CDR3 nucleotides are TGTGCCAGCAGCTTCGGCCCGGCGGAGAGCAATCAGCCCCAGCATTTT. Its protein is CASSFGPAESNQPQHF. The rearrangement links TRBV7-6 to TRBJ1-5; D unresolved. The CDR3 covers 16 residues. Looked up from germline, CDR1 is SGHVS and CDR2 is FNYEAQ. V gave up 3 bases and J gave up 1 base, with 13 bases separating them.

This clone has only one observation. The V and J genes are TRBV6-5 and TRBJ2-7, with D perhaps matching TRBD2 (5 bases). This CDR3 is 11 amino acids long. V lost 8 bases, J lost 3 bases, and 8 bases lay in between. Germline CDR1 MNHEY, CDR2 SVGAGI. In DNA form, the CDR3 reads TGTGCCAGCCGGGGAAACTACGAGCAGTACTTC. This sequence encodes CASRGNYEQYF.

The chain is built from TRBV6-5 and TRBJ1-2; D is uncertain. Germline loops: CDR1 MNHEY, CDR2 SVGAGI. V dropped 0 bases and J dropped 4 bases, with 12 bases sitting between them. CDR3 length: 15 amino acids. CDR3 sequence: CASSYSGLLIYGYTF. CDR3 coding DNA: TGTGCCAGCAGTTACTCAGGGCTGCTGATCTATGGCTACACCTTC.

This chain's CDR3 is CASSFRGGVSGNTIYF. The CDR3 coding sequence is TGTGCCAGCAGCTTTCGCGGCGGTGTCTCTGGAAACACCATATATTTT. The chain couples TRBV5-4 to TRBJ1-3, with unresolved D. V dropped 2 bases and J dropped 0 bases, with 12 bases sitting between them. CDR3 length: 16 amino acids. The germline gives CDR1 SGHNT, CDR2 YYREEE (reference sequence).

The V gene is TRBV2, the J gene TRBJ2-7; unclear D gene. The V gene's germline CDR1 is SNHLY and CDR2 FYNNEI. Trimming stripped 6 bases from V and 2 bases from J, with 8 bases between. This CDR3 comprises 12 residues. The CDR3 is CASSSSTYEQYF. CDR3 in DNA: TGTGCCAGCAGCTCCAGTACCTACGAGCAGTACTTC.

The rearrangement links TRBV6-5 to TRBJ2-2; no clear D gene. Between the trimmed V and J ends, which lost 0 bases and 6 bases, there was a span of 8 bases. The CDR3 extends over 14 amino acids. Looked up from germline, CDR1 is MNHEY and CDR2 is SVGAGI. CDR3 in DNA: TGTGCCAGCAGTTACTCCCCTCGGGCCGGGGAGCTGTTTTTT. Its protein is CASSYSPRAGELFF.

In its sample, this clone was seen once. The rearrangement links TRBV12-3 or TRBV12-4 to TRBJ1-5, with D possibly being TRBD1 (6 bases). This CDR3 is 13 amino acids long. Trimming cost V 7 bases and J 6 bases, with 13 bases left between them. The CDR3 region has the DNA TGTGCCAGCATCGGGGGGCCGGGTCAGCCCCAGCATTTT. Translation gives CASIGGPGQPQHF.

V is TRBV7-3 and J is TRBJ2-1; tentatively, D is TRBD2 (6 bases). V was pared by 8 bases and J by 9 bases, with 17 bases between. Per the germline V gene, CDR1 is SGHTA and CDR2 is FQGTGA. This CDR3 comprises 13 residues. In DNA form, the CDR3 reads TGTGCCAGCGGCCCCCCCGGGCGGGGTGAGCAGTTCTTC. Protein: CASGPPGRGEQFF. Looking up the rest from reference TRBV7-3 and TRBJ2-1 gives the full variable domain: GAGVSQTPSNKVTEKGKYVELRCDPISGHTALYWYRQSLGQGPEFLIYFQGTGAADDSGLPNDRFFAVRPEGSVSTLKIQRTERGDSAVYLCASGPPGRGEQFFGPGTRLTVL.

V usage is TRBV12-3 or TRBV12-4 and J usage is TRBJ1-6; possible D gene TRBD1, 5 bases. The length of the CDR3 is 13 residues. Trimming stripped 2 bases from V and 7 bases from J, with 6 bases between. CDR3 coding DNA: TGTGCCAGCAGTTTATACAGGAATTCACCCCTCCACTTT. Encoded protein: CASSLYRNSPLHF.

CDR3 loop: CASSLVRGEKLFF. CDR3 DNA sequence: TGTGCCAGCAGCTTGGTTAGAGGGGAAAAACTGTTTTTT. The chain carries TRBV5-4 and TRBJ1-4; no definite D call. Germline CDR1 SGHNT, CDR2 YYREEE (reference sequence). CDR3 size: 13 residues. Trimming took 0 bases from V and 8 from J, leaving 8 bases between them. Complete variable domain (other parts from reference TRBV5-4 and TRBJ1-4): ETGVTQSPTHLIKTRGQQVTLRCSSQSGHNTVSWYQQALGQGPQFIFQYYREEENGRGNFPPRFSGLQFPNYSSELNVNALELDDSALYLCASSLVRGEKLFFGSGTQLSVL.

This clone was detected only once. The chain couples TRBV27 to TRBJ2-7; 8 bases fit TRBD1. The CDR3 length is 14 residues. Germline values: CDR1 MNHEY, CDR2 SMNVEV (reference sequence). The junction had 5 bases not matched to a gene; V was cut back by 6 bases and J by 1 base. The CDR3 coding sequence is TGTGCCAGCAGACGTAGACAGGGGTCCTACGAGCAGTACTTC. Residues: CASRRRQGSYEQYF.